The 11 T cell receptor beta chains listed next were all sequenced from one sample in a study of cytomegalovirus exposure and HLA in healthy donors. A multiplex PCR was run with 60 Vbeta primers and 13 Jbeta primers. Sequenced by immunoSEQ multiplex PCR; TCRdb stores in-frame clones only, minus some. This sample has tens of thousands of clones; 77% occur once, and the top ten carry 4% to 5.5%. The sample comprised PBMCs. The source is a male donor in good health and CMV-seropositive.

V and J are TRBV9 and TRBJ1-1; 10 bases fit TRBD1. The V and J ends lost 4 bases and 2 bases, in that order; junction bases with no gene match: 5. CDR3 length equals 15 residues. Per the germline V gene, CDR1 is SGDLS and CDR2 is YYNGEE. CDR3 in amino acids: CASSFWTGGNTEAFF. As DNA, the CDR3 is TGTGCCAGCAGCTTCTGGACAGGGGGAAACACTGAAGCTTTCTTT. Drawing the rest from reference TRBV9 and TRBJ1-1, the complete variable domain is DSGVTQTPKHLITATGQRVTLRCSPRSGDLSVYWYQQSLDQGLQFLIQYYNGEERAKGNILERFSAQQFPDLHSELNLSSLELGDSALYFCASSFWTGGNTEAFFGQGTRLTVV.

This clone turned up a few times. The genes are TRBV18 and TRBJ1-3, with D uncertain. V gave up 6 bases and J gave up 4 bases, with 16 bases separating them. This CDR3 is built from 15 residues. Germline V lookup: CDR1 KGHSH, CDR2 LQKENI. CDR3 sequence: CASSRGASTGNTIYF. Here the CDR3 DNA reads TGTGCCAGCTCGCGGGGAGCTTCCACCGGAAACACCATATATTTT.

J is TRBJ1-3 and V is TRBV18, with D possibly TRBD1 on 5 matching bases. The V end was cut by 5 bases, the J end by 4 bases, with 15 bases between. Germline loops: CDR1 KGHSH, CDR2 LQKENI. The length of the CDR3 is 15 residues. CDR3 sequence (DNA): TGTGCCAGCTCAGCGCTGACAGTTATCGGAAACACCATATATTTT. Translated: CASSALTVIGNTIYF.

The J gene is TRBJ2-1, the V gene TRBV5-6, with 9 bases matching TRBD2. Germline CDR1 is SGHDT and CDR2 is YYEEEE. Trimming removed 0 bases from V and 7 bases from J; junction bases left unmatched: 14. CDR3 length equals 18 residues. The CDR3, as DNA: TGTGCCAGCAGCTTGGTTCGTTGGCGGGGGGGCACAGGGAATGAGCAGTTCTTC. It specifies CASSLVRWRGGTGNEQFF.

The chain carries TRBV28 and TRBJ2-5; D remains unclear. The CDR3 length is 13 residues. Trimming took 6 bases from V and 2 from J, leaving 10 bases between them. The germline gives CDR1 MDHEN, CDR2 SYDVKM. The CDR3 DNA is TGTGCCAGCAGCGCCTATTCTCAAGAGACCCAGTACTTC. Translated: CASSAYSQETQYF.

The chain links TRBV7-9 to TRBJ1-4, with D possibly matching TRBD1 (5 bases). Germline V gene data show CDR1 as SEHNR and CDR2 as FQNEAQ (reference sequence). V was pared by 5 bases and J by 8 bases, with 15 bases between. The CDR3 is 14 amino acids. CDR3 in amino acids: CASSLLLEGEKLFF. As DNA, the CDR3 is TGTGCCAGCAGCCTCCTGTTGGAGGGGGAAAAACTGTTTTTT.

The J gene is TRBJ1-1, the V gene TRBV2; D not resolved. V lost 4 bases and J lost 1, with 16 bases in between. The CDR3 is 16 amino acids. Germline CDR1 reads SNHLY; CDR2 reads FYNNEI. The CDR3 DNA sequence: TGTGCCAGCAGTGCCCCGGGGAGGAGGCAGAACACTGAAGCTTTCTTT. Protein product: CASSAPGRRQNTEAFF.

The V call is TRBV27, the J call TRBJ1-2, with D hard to call. CDR3 length: 13 amino acids. V shed 0 bases and J shed 4 bases, with 6 bases lying between them. Germline V CDR1 and CDR2: MNHEY, SMNVEV (reference sequence). The CDR3 loop is CASSLSVRYGYTF. The CDR3 DNA follows: TGTGCCAGCAGTTTATCGGTGCGCTATGGCTACACCTTC.

CDR3 in amino acids: CASSLGTSGYTGELFF. Here the CDR3 DNA reads TGTGCCAGCAGCTTGGGGACTAGCGGATACACCGGGGAGCTGTTTTTT. The V and J genes are TRBV5-6 and TRBJ2-2, with 10 bases matching TRBD2. Germline V gives CDR1 SGHDT, CDR2 YYEEEE. The V gene end was trimmed by 0 bases and the J gene end by 3 bases; junction bases not matched to a gene: 2. CDR3 length: 16 residues.

The chain carries TRBV7-6 and TRBJ2-5; D gene uncertain. V shed 1 base and J shed 2 bases, with 5 bases lying between them. Germline CDR1 is SGHVS and CDR2 is FNYEAQ. The CDR3 extends over 13 amino acids. The CDR3 loop is CASSLGVQETQYF. For the CDR3, the DNA is TGTGCCAGCAGCTTAGGAGTACAAGAGACCCAGTACTTC.

This clone has more than one count but fewer than ten. This sequence joins TRBV11-1 and TRBJ2-2; 10 nucleotides agree with TRBD2. The germline CDR1 and CDR2 sequences are SGHAT and FQDESV (reference sequence). With V trimmed by 2 bases and J by 0 bases, 6 bases remained unmatched. The CDR3 is 18 residues long. The CDR3 nucleotides are TGTGCCAGCAGCTTAAGTATAGCGGGGGGCTCGAACACCGGGGAGCTGTTTTTT. It translates to CASSLSIAGGSNTGELFF. The entire variable domain, with the rest obtained from reference TRBV11-1 and TRBJ2-2, is as follows: EAEVAQSPRYKITEKSQAVAFWCDPISGHATLYWYRQILGQGPELLVQFQDESVVDDSQLPKDRFSAERLKGVDSTLKIQPAELGDSAMYLCASSLSIAGGSNTGELFFGEGSRLTVL.